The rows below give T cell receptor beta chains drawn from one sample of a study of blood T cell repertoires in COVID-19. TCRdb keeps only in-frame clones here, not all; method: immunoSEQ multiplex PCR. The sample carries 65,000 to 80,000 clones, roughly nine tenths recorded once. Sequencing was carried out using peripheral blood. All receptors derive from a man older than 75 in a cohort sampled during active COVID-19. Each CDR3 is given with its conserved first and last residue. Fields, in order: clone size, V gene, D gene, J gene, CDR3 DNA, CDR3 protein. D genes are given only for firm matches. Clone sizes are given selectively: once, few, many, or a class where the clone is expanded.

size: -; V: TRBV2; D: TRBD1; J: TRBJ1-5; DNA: TGTGCCAGCAGAAAGACAGGGGTCGGCGGCAATCAGCCCCAGCATTTT; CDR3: CASRKTGVGGNQPQHF
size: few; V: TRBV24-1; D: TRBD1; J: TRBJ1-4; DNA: TGTGCCACCCAGGGGGTGGAAGAAAAACTGTTTTTT; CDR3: CATQGVEEKLFF
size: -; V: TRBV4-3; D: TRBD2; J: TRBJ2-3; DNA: TGCGCCAGCAGCCCAGCTTCCCTCGCTAGCGGGGTGTTAGATACGCAGTATTTT; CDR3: CASSPASLASGVLDTQYF
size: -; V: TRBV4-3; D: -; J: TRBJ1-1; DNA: TGCGCCAGCAGCCAAGAACATGCAGGGGCAGCTTTCTTT; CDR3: CASSQEHAGAAFF
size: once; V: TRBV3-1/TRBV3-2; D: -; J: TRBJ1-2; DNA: TGTGCCACGGAAGCCAAAGGGGGTGGTGGCTACACCTTC; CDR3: CATEAKGGGGYTF
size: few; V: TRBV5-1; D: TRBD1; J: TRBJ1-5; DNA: TGCGCCAGCAGCTTGGGGACAGGGCTTGGTCAGCCCCAGCATTTT; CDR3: CASSLGTGLGQPQHF
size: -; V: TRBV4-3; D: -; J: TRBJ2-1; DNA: TGCGCCAGCAGCCAAGATTCCGGGGGGACATTCTCCTACAATGAGCAGTTCTTC; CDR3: CASSQDSGGTFSYNEQFF
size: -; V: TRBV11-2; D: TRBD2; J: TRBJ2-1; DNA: TGTGCCAGCAGGTCACTAGCGGGGGCCAACTACAATGAGCAGTTCTTC; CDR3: CASRSLAGANYNEQFF
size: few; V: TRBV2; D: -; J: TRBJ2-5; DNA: TGTGCCAGCAGACAGGGGGGGCTCGAGACCCAGTACTTC; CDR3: CASRQGGLETQYF
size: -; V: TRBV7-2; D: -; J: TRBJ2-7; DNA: TGTGCCAGCAGCTTATTGGGGGCTGGGGACGAGCAGTACTTC; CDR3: CASSLLGAGDEQYF
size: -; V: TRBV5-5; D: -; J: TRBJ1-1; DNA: TGTGCCAGCAGCTTACAGGCGAACACTGAAGCTTTCTTT; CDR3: CASSLQANTEAFF
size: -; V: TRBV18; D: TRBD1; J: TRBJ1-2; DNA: TGTGCCAGCTCACAGGCAGGGGGCGGCTACACCTTC; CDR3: CASSQAGGGYTF
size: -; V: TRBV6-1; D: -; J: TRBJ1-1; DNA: TGTGCCAGCAGTGAAGCGAAAATTGGTGTGCGGGCGTCTTTCTTT; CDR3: CASSEAKIGVRASFF
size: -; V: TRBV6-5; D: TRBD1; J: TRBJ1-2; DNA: TGTGCCAGCAGTTACGACAGGGGGCCATACTATGGCTACACCTTC; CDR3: CASSYDRGPYYGYTF
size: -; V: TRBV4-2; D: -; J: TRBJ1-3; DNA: TGTGCCAGCAGCCAAGATCCGACGCGGAGTAACACCATATATTTT; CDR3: CASSQDPTRSNTIYF
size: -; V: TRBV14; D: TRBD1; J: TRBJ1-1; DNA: TGTGCCAGCAGCCGAGGCAGGGGGATGCACACTGAAGCTTTCTTT; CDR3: CASSRGRGMHTEAFF
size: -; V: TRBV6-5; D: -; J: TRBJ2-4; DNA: TGTGCCAGCCAGCCGGGGACACAAAACATTCAGTACTTC; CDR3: CASQPGTQNIQYF